The present T cell receptor beta chain was sequenced within a study of a mutant IDH1 vaccine in newly diagnosed glioma (dated by TCRdb to about 2021). General notes on the study: Eight vaccinations were administered to patients in weeks 1, 3, 5, 7, 11, 15, 19 and 23, corresponding to visits V03 through V10. Longitudinal TCRB deep sequencing was performed for about two dozen treated patients wherever samples were available for exploratory analyses. Before enrollment, most patients had been given radiochemotherapy with temozolomide as standard therapy, while the rest had received either radiotherapy alone or temozolomide alone. Vaccination started 4-6 weeks after radiotherapy alone, or was given together with temozolomide cycles in the groups whose treatment included chemotherapy. Of the roughly 34 treated patients, approximately 60% were male and 37.5% were female, and a mean age of roughly 37 years was recorded. Peripheral blood was drawn at six visits: V03 (baseline), V05, V07, V10, V12 and V13. Overall study outcomes, separate from this receptor: Changes in the top peripheral T cell clonotypes picked up by TCRB sequencing did not appear to be linked to pseudoprogression. Immune responses induced by the vaccine were seen in around 93% of patients across multiple MHC alleles. It was noted by the authors that analyses of patient blood samples could not be reproduced owing to sample limitations. Selection of PBMC samples for TCRB deep sequencing was based on availability.

The receptor library was made with the immunoSEQ multiplex PCR assay. Following the manufacturer's protocol, the hsTCRB Kit was used to amplify rearranged TCR beta chain sequences. TCRB libraries were sequenced on an Illumina MiSeq. In the source study's methods: Demultiplexing, trimming and gene mapping were performed with the kit vendor's proprietary platform. TCRdb obtained this table from immuneACCESS and retained in-frame rearrangements with V and J assigned. These tables miss some clones; where compared with another copy, unresolved V genes account for less than half of the shortfall, and the remainder is unexplained. That table gives V, J and clone size, and the DNA gave D and trimming. Within this sample are tens of thousands of clones, with approximately 81% of them counted one time only. Of the sample, 3% to 4% is held by the ten largest clones. Per the publication, the time point label means: week 5, during vaccination. Every vaccine dose consisted of 300 ug of a 20-mer mutant IDH1 peptide in Montanide, administered subcutaneously together with topical imiquimod. Newly diagnosed WHO grade 3 or 4 IDH1-mutant astrocytomas showing loss of nuclear ATRX were present in the donors. The samples were drawn from NOA16, a multicentre, single-arm, open-label phase I trial in Germany that tested a mutant IDH1 peptide vaccine in humans for the first time. Genomic DNA for TCRB sequencing was isolated from EDTA blood with the DNeasy Blood and Tissue Kit.

This clone has just a few counts. Its antigen target is currently unknown. One base away there is no much larger clone; base qualities are not given. Its CDR3 holds 13 amino acids, cysteine through phenylalanine. This entry keeps only the CDR3 DNA: 39 bases, framed from base 1. V and J lose 1 base and 0 bases, and a span of 6 bases separates them. Based on the germline V gene, the CDR1 and CDR2 sequences are SQVTM and ANQGSEA. The rearranged chain carries TRBV29-1 and TRBJ1-1; confidence is insufficient to name the D gene. This receptor was identified in a man aged 25 to 40 with glioma. Sequences were derived from PBMCs, sampled from a glioma patient whose treatment included an IDH1 peptide vaccine. The CDR3 amino acid sequence is: CSVEVQVNTEAFF. The DNA reads TGCAGCGTTGAAGTTCAGGTGAACACTGAAGCTTTCTTT.